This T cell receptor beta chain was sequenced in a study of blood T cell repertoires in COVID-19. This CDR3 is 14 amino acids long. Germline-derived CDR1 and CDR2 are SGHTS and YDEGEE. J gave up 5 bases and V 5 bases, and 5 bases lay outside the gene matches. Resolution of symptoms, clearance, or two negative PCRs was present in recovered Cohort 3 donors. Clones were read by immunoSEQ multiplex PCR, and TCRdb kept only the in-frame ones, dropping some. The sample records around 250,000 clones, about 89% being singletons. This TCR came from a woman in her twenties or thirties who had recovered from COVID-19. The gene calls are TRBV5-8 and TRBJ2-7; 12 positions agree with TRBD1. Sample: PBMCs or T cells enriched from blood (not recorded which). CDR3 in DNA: TGTGCCAGCAGACGGGACAGGGGGCGGGACGAGCAGTACTTC. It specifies CASRRDRGRDEQYF.